These 19 T cell receptor beta chains were all obtained from the same sample, sequenced in a study of cytomegalovirus exposure and HLA in healthy donors. PCR amplification relied on 60 Vbeta primers (plus 13 Jbeta primers). Here immunoSEQ multiplex PCR was the method, and the copy in TCRdb shows in-frame clones only, minus some. The repertoire holds approximately 100,000 clones, with under 85% as singletons. Sequenced input: PBMCs. The receptors here all came from a man aged 40-49 years in good health and CMV-seropositive.

The chain links TRBV5-1 to TRBJ1-1, with D unresolved. V shed 3 bases and J shed 12 bases, with 12 bases lying between them. CDR1 is SGHRS and CDR2 is YFSETQ in the germline V gene. The CDR3 contains 11 residues. CDR3 loop: CASSSGWAPFF. DNA of the CDR3: TGCGCCAGCAGCTCGGGGTGGGCCCCTTTCTTT.

The chain joins TRBV6-4 to TRBJ2-3; 8 bases fit TRBD2. The CDR3 is 17 amino acids. Trimming cost V 8 bases and J 5 bases; bases outside gene matches: 18. Germline V gene sequence: CDR1 MRHNA, CDR2 SNTAGT. The CDR3: CASQEETSVRLGDTQYF. The DNA of the CDR3 is TGTGCCAGCCAGGAGGAGACTAGCGTCCGACTTGGAGATACGCAGTATTTT.

This chain connects TRBV19 to TRBJ2-7, with a weak D call TRBD1 (5 bases). Per germline, CDR1 LNHDA and CDR2 SQIVND (reference sequence). V lost 3 bases and J lost 6, with 12 bases in between. This CDR3 has 13 residues. The CDR3 loop reads CASSIGAAREQYF. Here the CDR3 DNA reads TGTGCCAGTAGTATTGGGGCAGCCCGCGAGCAGTACTTC.

V and J are TRBV7-2 and TRBJ2-7, with 12 bases aligning to TRBD2. Germline CDR1 reads SGHTA; CDR2 reads FQGNSA. With 3 bases clipped from V and 3 bases from J, the junction kept 0 bases outside the gene matches. CDR3 size: 14 residues. CDR3 nucleotide sequence: TGTGCCAGCAGCTTGACTAGCGGGGGCTACGAGCAGTACTTC. Translating gives CASSLTSGGYEQYF.

The chain links TRBV2 to TRBJ1-2, with 7 bases identical to TRBD1. The CDR3 totals 15 residues. Germline V gene lookup returns CDR1 SNHLY and CDR2 FYNNEI. Losses at the gene ends were 2 bases for V and 2 bases for J; bases not matched to a gene: 5. CDR3 sequence: CASSETRTGNYGYTF. The CDR3 DNA follows: TGTGCCAGCAGTGAAACCCGGACAGGAAACTATGGCTACACCTTC.

The chain joins TRBV27 to TRBJ2-3; D is possibly TRBD2 (6 bases). The germline V and J ends were trimmed by 5 bases and 0 bases, with 9 bases remaining between them. Per the germline V gene, CDR1 is MNHEY and CDR2 is SMNVEV (reference sequence). The length of the CDR3 is 14 residues. CDR3 region: CASSGGLSTDTQYF. CDR3 DNA: TGTGCCAGCAGTGGGGGACTGAGCACAGATACGCAGTATTTT.

This chain connects TRBV10-3 to TRBJ2-7, with a weak D call TRBD1 (6 bases). The length of the CDR3 is 13 residues. In germline, CDR1 is ENHRY, CDR2 SYGVKD. V lost 10 bases and J 4 bases, leaving 17 bases between the germline ends. CDR3 DNA: TGTGCCACAGGGGCCTCCCGGGATTACGAGCAGTACTTC. It codes for CATGASRDYEQYF.

The rearrangement links TRBV5-1 to TRBJ2-1, with TRBD1 matching over 7 bases. Trimming at V came to 4 bases and at J to 7 bases, leaving 14 bases not matched to a gene. The CDR3 contains 16 residues. Germline CDR1 SGHRS, CDR2 YFSETQ. The CDR3 nucleotides read TGCGCCAGCAGCGCGCCGCAGGGGGTTATCAGGAATGAGCAGTTCTTC. Protein: CASSAPQGVIRNEQFF.

The rearrangement joins TRBV15 to TRBJ2-7; 7 nucleotides align to TRBD1. The CDR3 has 15 residues. The ends lost 0 bases at V and 5 bases at J; junction bases unmatched: 7. Germline loops: CDR1 LNHNV, CDR2 YYDKDF (reference sequence). CDR3 DNA sequence: TGTGCCACCAGCAGAGATACAAGGGGGCATGACGAGCAGTACTTC. Protein product: CATSRDTRGHDEQYF.

The chain employs TRBV18 and TRBJ1-5, with a weak D call TRBD1 (6 bases). The germline CDR1 and CDR2 sequences are KGHSH and LQKENI. V gave up 0 bases and J gave up 7 bases, with 7 bases separating them. The CDR3 runs 13 residues. CDR3 sequence: CASSPPGAQPQHF. In DNA, the CDR3 is TGTGCCAGCTCACCACCGGGGGCCCAGCCCCAGCATTTT.

This clone was seen a few times. The V and J genes are TRBV6-5 and TRBJ1-1, with D possibly TRBD1 on 5 matching bases. Germline V gene lookup returns CDR1 MNHEY and CDR2 SVGAGI. The CDR3 has 15 amino acids. Trimming left V 6 bases short and J 4 bases short, with 18 bases between. DNA for the CDR3: TGTGCCAGCAGCCCCGGGGGGGTCTCTGGCACTGAAGCTTTCTTT. Amino acids: CASSPGGVSGTEAFF.

This clone was counted a few times. The V gene is TRBV28, the J gene TRBJ2-5; 8 nucleotides line up with TRBD1. The CDR3 has 14 residues. With V trimmed by 4 bases and J by 7 bases, 8 bases remained unmatched. Germline lookup yields CDR1 MDHEN and CDR2 SYDVKM. DNA for the CDR3: TGTGCCAGCAGTTCCGGGACAGGATCAGGGACCCAGTACTTC. This encodes CASSSGTGSGTQYF.

The table lists this clone with a few counts. The V and J genes are TRBV28 and TRBJ1-2, with 9 nucleotides matching TRBD1. This CDR3 has 14 residues. Trimming cost V 5 bases and J 4 bases; bases outside gene matches: 5. Germline V gives CDR1 MDHEN, CDR2 SYDVKM. CDR3 sequence: CASSLGQGSYGYTF. CDR3 nucleotides: TGTGCCAGCAGTCTCGGACAGGGGAGCTATGGCTACACCTTC.

V usage is TRBV6-5 and J usage is TRBJ2-3; 8 nucleotides match TRBD2. Germline trimming cut 2 bases from V and 11 bases from J; bases unmatched to any gene: 9. From germline, CDR1 is MNHEY and CDR2 SVGAGI. This CDR3 is 14 amino acids long. CDR3 nucleotide sequence: TGTGCCAGCAGTTACAAGCGGGGGCCCGTGGGGCAGTATTTT. The encoded protein is CASSYKRGPVGQYF.

J is TRBJ2-7 and V is TRBV7-6; no clear D. Trimming cost V 2 bases and J 0 bases, with 5 bases left between them. CDR1 and CDR2 (germline): SGHVS, FNYEAQ. The CDR3 runs 13 residues. The CDR3 here is CASSLSSSYEQYF. CDR3 in DNA: TGTGCCAGCAGCTTATCTAGCTCCTACGAGCAGTACTTC.

V gene TRBV30 combines with J gene TRBJ2-3; weak D call: TRBD1 (6 bases). The germline V and J ends were trimmed by 2 bases and 9 bases, with 9 bases remaining between them. From germline, CDR1 is GTSNPN and CDR2 SVGIG (reference sequence). The CDR3 has 11 amino acids. The CDR3 is CAWSRQATQYF. Written as DNA, the CDR3 is TGTGCCTGGAGTAGACAGGCCACGCAGTATTTT. Combining the CDR3 with reference TRBV30 and TRBJ2-3 gives the whole variable domain SQTIHQWPATLVQPVGSPLSLECTVEGTSNPNLYWYRQAAGRGLQLLFYSVGIGQISSEVPQNLSASRPQDRQFILSSKKLLLSDSGFYLCAWSRQATQYFGPGTRLTVL.

The chain employs TRBV29-1 and TRBJ2-5; a weak D match, TRBD1 (6 bases). Germline V gene data show CDR1 as SQVTM and CDR2 as ANQGSEA. V was shortened by 2 bases and J by 5 bases, with 12 bases between the two germline ends. This CDR3 has 13 residues. As DNA, the CDR3 is TGCAGCGTTGAAACAGGGCTGTGGGAGACCCAGTACTTC. It specifies CSVETGLWETQYF.

This clone has more than one count but fewer than ten. The rearrangement joins TRBV18 to TRBJ1-6; 11 bases agree with TRBD1. Germline CDR1 reads KGHSH; CDR2 reads LQKENI. This CDR3 has 15 amino acids. V gave up 3 bases and J gave up 9 bases; unmatched junction bases: 4. The CDR3 DNA follows: TGTGCCAGCTCACCCCCTGGGACAGGGGGTTCACCCCTCCACTTT. Protein sequence: CASSPPGTGGSPLHF.

This chain's CDR3 is CASSLDRSLNTDTQYF. CDR3 DNA: TGTGCCAGCAGCTTAGATCGGAGCCTGAACACAGATACGCAGTATTTT. This rearrangement joins TRBV13 to TRBJ2-3; D is uncertain. Germline V gene sequence: CDR1 PRHDT, CDR2 FYEKMQ (reference sequence). V gave up 1 base and J gave up 2 bases, with 13 bases separating them. The CDR3 consists of 16 residues.